Shown below are 20 T cell receptor beta chains from a single sample sequenced in a study of shared clonotypes between healthy human individuals. Sequencing used immunoSEQ multiplex PCR; TCRdb keeps in-frame clones, though not all of them. The data show roughly 590,000 clones, around 95% seen once. In the naive CD8 group, cells lacked CD45RO and were positively selected for CCR7, so terminally differentiated effector memory CD45RA+ cells were left out. The sample taken for sequencing was naive CD8+ T cells sorted from blood. These receptors were taken from a woman aged 30 to 39 in good health.

V usage is TRBV5-1 and J usage is TRBJ1-1, with TRBD1 identical over 11 bases. The V and J ends lost 0 bases and 0 bases, in that order; junction bases with no gene match: 1. Germline assignment: CDR1 SGHRS and CDR2 YFSETQ. There are 16 residues in the CDR3. DNA for the CDR3: TGCGCCAGCAGCTTGGGGGACAGGGGGATGAACACTGAAGCTTTCTTT. Translated: CASSLGDRGMNTEAFF. Combining the CDR3 with reference TRBV5-1 and TRBJ1-1 gives the whole variable domain KAGVTQTPRYLIKTRGQQVTLSCSPISGHRSVSWYQQTPGQGLQFLFEYFSETQRNKGNFPGRFSGRQFSNSRSEMNVSTLELGDSALYLCASSLGDRGMNTEAFFGQGTRLTVV.

The V gene is TRBV5-6, the J gene TRBJ2-3, with TRBD2 identical over 8 bases. This CDR3 spans 16 amino acids. In germline, CDR1 is SGHDT, CDR2 YYEEEE. Unmatched junction bases numbered 11, after V lost 0 bases and J lost 8 bases. CDR3 region: CASSLGLAGTLGTQYF. Written as DNA, the CDR3 is TGTGCCAGCAGCTTGGGGTTAGCGGGGACCTTAGGTACGCAGTATTTT.

This sequence joins TRBV2 and TRBJ1-1, with a tentative D call TRBD1 (5 bases). Looked up from germline, CDR1 is SNHLY and CDR2 is FYNNEI. V was cut by 3 bases and J by 0 bases, with 8 bases left in between. This CDR3 has 14 amino acids. CDR3 sequence: CASSDRVMNTEAFF. DNA of the CDR3: TGTGCCAGCAGTGACAGGGTCATGAACACTGAAGCTTTCTTT.

On this clone: Additional DNA sequences in this sample encode the identical CDR3. This chain uses TRBV27 with TRBJ1-4; D is unclear. CDR3 length equals 14 residues. Germline V gene sequence: CDR1 MNHEY, CDR2 SMNVEV (reference sequence). Deletions cut 3 bases from V and 2 bases from J, with 7 bases between. In nucleotides, the CDR3 is TGTGCCAGCAGTTTGGTTGGGACTAATGAAAAACTGTTTTTT. It codes for CASSLVGTNEKLFF.

This clone appeared once. The rearrangement joins TRBV10-3 to TRBJ2-1, with 9 bases identical to TRBD1. Germline CDR1 and CDR2: ENHRY and SYGVKD. The CDR3 runs to 12 residues. V lost 9 bases to trimming and J lost 5 bases; unmatched junction nucleotides: 2. CDR3 protein: CAMGQGHNEQFF. The CDR3 bases are TGTGCCATGGGACAGGGACACAATGAGCAGTTCTTC.

The chain couples TRBV4-1 to TRBJ2-1, with TRBD2 identical over 8 bases. Germline V CDR1 and CDR2: MGHRA, YSYEKL. The CDR3 runs to 19 residues. Trimming removed 0 bases from V and 1 base from J; junction bases left unmatched: 11. The CDR3, as DNA: TGCGCCAGCAGCCAAGAGCCCGGAAATAGCGGGGTTTCCTACAATGAGCAGTTCTTC. It is translated as CASSQEPGNSGVSYNEQFF.

This chain links TRBV10-1 with TRBJ2-3, with 8 bases matching TRBD1. J lost 0 bases, V lost 5 bases, and 4 bases had no gene match. Germline CDR1 reads WNHNN; CDR2 reads SYGVQD (reference sequence). The CDR3 is 15 amino acids. Here the CDR3 DNA reads TGCGCCAGCAGTCCACAGGGGGAAAGCACAGATACGCAGTATTTT. It encodes CASSPQGESTDTQYF.

The chain joins TRBV2 to TRBJ2-7; 7 bases match TRBD2. The germline V gene encodes CDR1 SNHLY and CDR2 FYNNEI. Trimming at V came to 3 bases and at J to 5 bases, leaving 10 bases not matched to a gene. CDR3 length: 15 amino acids. CDR3 amino acids: CASSDGWEGPHEQYF. Here the CDR3 DNA reads TGTGCCAGCAGTGATGGCTGGGAGGGCCCCCACGAGCAGTACTTC.

The rearrangement links TRBV9 to TRBJ2-3; D ambiguous. The germline gives CDR1 SGDLS, CDR2 YYNGEE. This CDR3 contains 14 residues. Deletions cut 3 bases from V and 3 bases from J, with 11 bases between. The CDR3 DNA is TGTGCCAGCAGCGGGGGTTACAGAACAGATACGCAGTATTTT. Amino acids: CASSGGYRTDTQYF.

The V and J genes are TRBV23-1 and TRBJ1-2; D is undetermined. TRBV23-1 is an ORF, with its function uncertain. The V end was cut by 3 bases, the J end by 8 bases, with 13 bases between. The CDR3 spans 13 residues. The CDR3 nucleotides are TGCGCCAGCAGTCATGGGTGGGGAAACGGCTACACCTTC. It specifies CASSHGWGNGYTF.

The chain carries TRBV7-9 and TRBJ1-4, with D uncertain. This CDR3 has 14 amino acids. With 2 bases removed from V and 4 bases from J, the gap between germline ends came to 8 bases. In germline, CDR1 is SEHNR, CDR2 FQNEAQ (reference sequence). CDR3 in amino acids: CASSLKEFNEKLFF. As DNA, the CDR3 is TGTGCCAGCAGCTTAAAGGAGTTTAATGAAAAACTGTTTTTT.

For the CDR3, the DNA is TGTGCCAGCAGTTTATCGGGGGTCAATGAGCAGTTCTTC. Protein product: CASSLSGVNEQFF. The chain recombines TRBV28 with TRBJ2-1; D might be TRBD2 (6 bases). Germline assignment: CDR1 MDHEN and CDR2 SYDVKM. The CDR3 loop spans 13 amino acids. V lost 1 base and J 6 bases, leaving 7 bases between the germline ends.

As regards this clone: Other DNA sequences in the same sample also yield this CDR3. The chain couples TRBV30 to TRBJ2-1, with D maybe TRBD1 (5 bases). Germline CDR1 GTSNPN, CDR2 SVGIG (reference sequence). The CDR3 is made up of 14 amino acids. Trimming stripped 6 bases from V and 6 bases from J, with 18 bases between. The CDR3 region is CACDQGFRVNEQFF. The DNA for the CDR3 is TGTGCCTGTGACCAGGGTTTTCGGGTCAATGAGCAGTTCTTC.

The chain links TRBV27 to TRBJ2-7; weak D call: TRBD1 (6 bases). Germline V gene lookup returns CDR1 MNHEY and CDR2 SMNVEV (reference sequence). Trimming pared 4 bases from V and 2 bases from J, leaving 21 bases between. The CDR3 has 17 amino acids. CDR3 DNA: TGTGCCAGCAGTTCTTTGACAGGCATAAGGGTCGCCTACGAGCAGTACTTC. This sequence encodes CASSSLTGIRVAYEQYF.

The chain is built from TRBV27 and TRBJ1-2; D perhaps matches TRBD1 (6 bases). V dropped 5 bases and J dropped 6 bases, with 13 bases sitting between them. CDR3 length: 13 residues. Looked up from germline, CDR1 is MNHEY and CDR2 is SMNVEV (reference sequence). CDR3 in amino acids: CASSRTGGNGYTF. As DNA, the CDR3 is TGTGCCAGCAGTCGAACTGGGGGCAATGGCTACACCTTC.

CDR3 in amino acids: CASCLVLDRVNQPQHF. As DNA, the CDR3 is TGTGCCAGTTGCCTAGTTTTGGACAGGGTCAATCAGCCCCAGCATTTT. This chain uses TRBV19 with TRBJ1-5, with 8 bases lining up with TRBD1. Germline loops: CDR1 LNHDA, CDR2 SQIVND (reference sequence). V dropped 8 bases and J dropped 3; count of bases not matched to a gene: 12. The CDR3 runs 16 residues.

The chain uses TRBV9 and TRBJ1-3, with D maybe TRBD1 (6 bases). V was shortened by 4 bases and J by 4 bases, with 9 bases between the two germline ends. The germline V gene encodes CDR1 SGDLS and CDR2 YYNGEE. This CDR3 has 13 amino acids. Here the CDR3 reads CASSQGTGNTIYF. The CDR3 nucleotides read TGTGCCAGCAGCCAGGGGACCGGAAACACCATATATTTT.

The chain employs TRBV11-2 and TRBJ1-2, with D hard to call. V was cut by 5 bases and J by 8 bases, with 15 bases left in between. Germline V lookup: CDR1 SGHAT, CDR2 FQNNGV. The CDR3 runs to 13 residues. Here the CDR3 DNA reads TGTGCCAGCAGCCTCGAGGGTATAGACGGCTACACCTTC. Translating gives CASSLEGIDGYTF.

V usage is TRBV29-1 and J usage is TRBJ2-5, with a possible D match to TRBD1 (5 bases). Germline CDR1 and CDR2: SQVTM and ANQGSEA. Trimming took off 0 bases at V and 3 bases at J, with 17 bases between the two ends. The CDR3 extends over 16 amino acids. The CDR3 bases are TGCAGCGTTGAAGATTTTTTGACAGAAAATAAAGAGACCCAGTACTTC. It codes for CSVEDFLTENKETQYF.

J is TRBJ2-5 and V is TRBV5-1; unclear D gene. Germline lookup yields CDR1 SGHRS and CDR2 YFSETQ. CDR3 length equals 14 residues. V was cut by 0 bases and J by 2 bases, with 8 bases left in between. CDR3 residues: CASSLGEVQETQYF. The DNA of the CDR3 is TGCGCCAGCAGCTTGGGGGAAGTTCAAGAGACCCAGTACTTC.